The 5 T cell receptor beta chains below all came from one sample that was sequenced in a study of blood T cell repertoires in COVID-19. The assay was immunoSEQ multiplex PCR, and TCRdb's table has in-frame clones only and misses some. The repertoire holds tens of thousands of clones, with around 87% as singletons. The sequenced sample consisted of peripheral blood. The receptors stem from a male donor with acute or convalescent COVID-19.

This clone was picked up one time. The chain uses TRBV11-1 and TRBJ2-3; D perhaps matches TRBD1 (6 bases). CDR1 and CDR2 from the germline V gene are SGHAT and FQDESV (reference sequence). V was shortened by 4 bases and J by 3 bases, with 11 bases between the two germline ends. This CDR3 region has 14 residues. The CDR3 protein is CASSYRTVTDTQYF. The DNA of the CDR3 is TGTGCCAGCAGCTATCGGACAGTTACAGATACGCAGTATTTT.

The gene calls are TRBV28 and TRBJ1-5, with D hard to call. The CDR3 has 14 amino acids. V was trimmed by 3 bases and J by 4 bases, leaving 10 bases between them. Germline CDR1 MDHEN, CDR2 SYDVKM. The CDR3 nucleotides read TGTGCCAGCAGTTTTCTCTTGGAGAATCAGCCCCAGCATTTT. As protein: CASSFLLENQPQHF.

This clone was found once. This sequence joins TRBV3-1 (or the pseudogene TRBV3-2) and TRBJ2-7, with a tentative D call TRBD1 (5 bases). The CDR3 spans 15 residues. Looked up from germline, CDR1 is LGHDT and CDR2 is YNNKEL (reference sequence). Trimming removed 0 bases from V and 3 bases from J, with 12 bases in between. CDR3 coding DNA: TGTGCCAGCAGCCAAGATCGACAGTCGCTCTACGAGCAGTACTTC. Amino acid sequence: CASSQDRQSLYEQYF.

The J gene is TRBJ2-3, the V gene TRBV6-6; D remains unclear. The CDR3 covers 12 residues. The V and J ends lost 2 bases and 6 bases respectively, with 6 bases between them. The V gene's germline CDR1 is MNHNY and CDR2 SVGAGI (reference sequence). The CDR3 region has the DNA TGTGCCAGCAGTTACCCCCAGGATACGCAGTATTTT. Translating it yields CASSYPQDTQYF.

This clone was detected only once. J is TRBJ2-3 and V is TRBV9; 7 bases fit TRBD2. The J segment lost 3 bases and the V segment lost 4 bases, leaving 11 bases of the junction unmatched. The CDR3 is made up of 16 amino acids. Germline CDR1 is SGDLS and CDR2 is YYNGEE. The CDR3 is CASSPYRDGGTDTQYF. CDR3 in DNA: TGTGCCAGCAGCCCGTACCGGGACGGGGGGACAGATACGCAGTATTTT.